This T cell receptor beta chain emerged from a study of T-cell memory formation after mild COVID-19. The wider study: TCR clusters showed largely donor specificity.

TCRdb reprocessed the 5' RACE reads via MiXCR and lists one record per CDR3 protein. The sample consists of approximately 190,000 distinct CDR3 sequences, about 16% of them appearing once. The V end lost 4 bases, the J end lost 7 bases, and 6 bases lay between the germline ends. The CDR3 is 11 residues long. The germline V gene encodes CDR1 MDHEN and CDR2 SYDVKM. This clonotype appeared a few times. The sequence came from an adult woman who had mild COVID-19 (a few samples of this study predate the infection). Cell type and time point are not known. This chain joins TRBV28 and TRBJ2-3; D ambiguous. Source material: PBMCs or a T cell subset sorted from them (not recorded which). CDR3 bases: TGTGCCAGCAGTTCCTCGTATACGCAGTATTTT. Translated, it gives CASSSSYTQYF. The complete variable domain, with remaining parts taken from reference TRBV28 and TRBJ2-3, reads DVKVTQSSRYLVKRTGEKVFLECVQDMDHENMFWYRQDPGLGLRLIYFSYDVKMKEKGDIPEGYSVSREKKERFSLILESASTNQTSMYLCASSSSYTQYFGPGTRLTVL.